These T cell receptor beta chains were read from a single sample in a study of blood T cell repertoires in COVID-19. Profiling relied on immunoSEQ multiplex PCR, and the TCRdb table lists in-frame clones only, not all of them. The sample has under 200,000 clones, around 80% seen once. Sequences were obtained from peripheral blood. The receptors shown here come from a young man with active or convalescent COVID-19. The CDR3 runs from the conserved cysteine through the conserved F or W. Fields, in order: J gene, D gene, clone size, V gene, CDR3 DNA, CDR3 protein. D genes are given only for firm matches. Clone size is shown for a subset of rows, as once, few, many or a class of expanded clone.

j_gene: TRBJ1-1
d_gene: TRBD1
abundance: once
v_gene: TRBV6-1
CDR3nt: TGTGCCAGCAGTGAAGTGGGGACAGGGAACACTGAAGCTTTCTTT
CDR3aa: CASSEVGTGNTEAFF

j_gene: TRBJ2-1
d_gene: TRBD2
abundance: .
v_gene: TRBV11-2
CDR3nt: TGTGCCAGCAGCTTATGGGCGGGAGTACCAGTCTACAATGAGCAGTTCTTC
CDR3aa: CASSLWAGVPVYNEQFF

j_gene: TRBJ2-5
d_gene: .
abundance: .
v_gene: TRBV18
CDR3nt: TGTGCCAGCTCATCGACCGGGTTCCGGGGAGAGACCCAGTACTTC
CDR3aa: CASSSTGFRGETQYF

j_gene: TRBJ1-6
d_gene: .
abundance: .
v_gene: TRBV7-2
CDR3nt: TGTGCCAGCAGTCCTTCGCAAAGCCTCTATAATTCACCCCTCCACTTT
CDR3aa: CASSPSQSLYNSPLHF

j_gene: TRBJ1-2
d_gene: .
abundance: .
v_gene: TRBV19
CDR3nt: TGTGCCAGTAGTATAGTTTCAGGGTATGGCTACACCTTC
CDR3aa: CASSIVSGYGYTF

j_gene: TRBJ2-7
d_gene: TRBD2
abundance: .
v_gene: TRBV2
CDR3nt: TGTGCCAGCAGCCAAGGACTAGGGGACGAGCAGTACTTC
CDR3aa: CASSQGLGDEQYF

j_gene: TRBJ1-6
d_gene: .
abundance: .
v_gene: TRBV10-3
CDR3nt: TGTGCCATCAGTGAGGGGGCAAATTCACCCCTCCACTTT
CDR3aa: CAISEGANSPLHF

j_gene: TRBJ1-6
d_gene: .
abundance: .
v_gene: TRBV7-9
CDR3nt: TGTGCCAGCAGCTTAGAGCTCGGGCGCGGCGGGAATAATTCACCCCTCCACTTT
CDR3aa: CASSLELGRGGNNSPLHF

j_gene: TRBJ1-3
d_gene: TRBD1
abundance: .
v_gene: TRBV30
CDR3nt: TGTGCCTGGTGGGGGGACAGCGGAAACACCATATATTTT
CDR3aa: CAWWGDSGNTIYF

j_gene: TRBJ1-1
d_gene: TRBD1
abundance: .
v_gene: TRBV7-9
CDR3nt: TGTGCCAGCAGCTTATACAGGGGGGGATCGAACACTGAAGCTTTCTTT
CDR3aa: CASSLYRGGSNTEAFF

j_gene: TRBJ1-6
d_gene: .
abundance: .
v_gene: TRBV25-1
CDR3nt: TGTGCCAGCAGTGAAAGGGCAGGGGTTTCACCCCTCCACTTT
CDR3aa: CASSERAGVSPLHF

j_gene: TRBJ2-3
d_gene: .
abundance: .
v_gene: TRBV10-3
CDR3nt: TGTGCCATCAGTGATAACCGACAGAGCCCAGATACGCAGTATTTT
CDR3aa: CAISDNRQSPDTQYF

j_gene: TRBJ1-1
d_gene: .
abundance: .
v_gene: TRBV10-3
CDR3nt: TGTGCCATCAGTGAGACTTCAAGAGGTGACACTGAAGCTTTCTTT
CDR3aa: CAISETSRGDTEAFF

j_gene: TRBJ2-7
d_gene: TRBD1
abundance: .
v_gene: TRBV6-4
CDR3nt: TGTGCCAGCAGTGAGGAGGGGACAGGGGGCTACGAGCAGTACTTC
CDR3aa: CASSEEGTGGYEQYF

j_gene: TRBJ2-5
d_gene: TRBD2
abundance: .
v_gene: TRBV5-4
CDR3nt: TGTGCCAGCAGCTTAGCGGGAGGAGAGACCCAGTACTTC
CDR3aa: CASSLAGGETQYF

j_gene: TRBJ2-7
d_gene: TRBD1
abundance: .
v_gene: TRBV14
CDR3nt: TGTGCCAGCAGCCAAGGAGGTGGACAGGGGGGGTACTACGAGCAGTACTTC
CDR3aa: CASSQGGGQGGYYEQYF

j_gene: TRBJ2-7
d_gene: TRBD2
abundance: .
v_gene: TRBV7-2
CDR3nt: TGTGCCAGCAGCCAGACTAGCGGGCTTTTCTACGAGCAGTACTTC
CDR3aa: CASSQTSGLFYEQYF

j_gene: TRBJ1-3
d_gene: TRBD1
abundance: .
v_gene: TRBV6-5
CDR3nt: TGTGCCAGCAGCCGCCTGGGACAGAATGGAAACACCATATATTTT
CDR3aa: CASSRLGQNGNTIYF

j_gene: TRBJ2-1
d_gene: .
abundance: few
v_gene: TRBV6-4
CDR3nt: TGTGCCAGCAGTGACTCGTCGGGGGGCGACTACAATGAGCAGTTCTTC
CDR3aa: CASSDSSGGDYNEQFF

j_gene: TRBJ2-1
d_gene: TRBD2
abundance: .
v_gene: TRBV19
CDR3nt: TGTGCCAGTAGTTGGACTAGCGGGAGGGCCGTAATAAATGAGCAGTTCTTC
CDR3aa: CASSWTSGRAVINEQFF